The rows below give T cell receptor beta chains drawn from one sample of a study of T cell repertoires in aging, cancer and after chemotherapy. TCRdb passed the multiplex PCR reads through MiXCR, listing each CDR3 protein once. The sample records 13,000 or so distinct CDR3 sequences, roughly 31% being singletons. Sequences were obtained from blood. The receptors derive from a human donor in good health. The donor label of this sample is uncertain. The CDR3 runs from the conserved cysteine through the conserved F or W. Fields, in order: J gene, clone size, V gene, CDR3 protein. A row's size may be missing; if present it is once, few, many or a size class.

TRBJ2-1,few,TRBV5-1,CASSLEGYYNEQFF
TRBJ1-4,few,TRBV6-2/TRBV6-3,CASNLRRSPTNEKLFF
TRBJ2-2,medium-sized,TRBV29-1,CSALPGQGTDKANTGELFF
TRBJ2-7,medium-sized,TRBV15,CATSRGYEQYF
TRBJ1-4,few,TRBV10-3,CAISEGALNEKLFF
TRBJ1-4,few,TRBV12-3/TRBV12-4,CASGDSIQEKLFF
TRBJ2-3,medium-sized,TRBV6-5,CASSPLLRGGTDTQYF
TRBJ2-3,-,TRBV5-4,CASSLGQGFRTDTQYF
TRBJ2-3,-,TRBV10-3,CATTGGAGFTDTQYF
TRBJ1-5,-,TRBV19,CASRPRRGPQHF
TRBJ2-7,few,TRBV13,CASSSRTNSYEQYF
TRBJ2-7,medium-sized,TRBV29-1,CSVEQKPYEQYF
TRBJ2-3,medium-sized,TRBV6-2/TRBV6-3,CASSFPGTKEATQYF
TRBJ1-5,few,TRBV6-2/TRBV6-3,CASSPNAGSYSNQPQHF
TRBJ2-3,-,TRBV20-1,CSAGDSLTSTDTQYF
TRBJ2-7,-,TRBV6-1,CASSRDPSSHEQYF
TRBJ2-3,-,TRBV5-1,CASSPQSGDTDTQYF
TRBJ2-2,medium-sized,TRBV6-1,CASSTTLTTGELFF
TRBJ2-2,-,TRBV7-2,CASSPWGEGALTGPHFFSGELFF
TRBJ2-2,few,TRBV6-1,CASSVTGNTGELFF
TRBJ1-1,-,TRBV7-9,CASSPGTTGRAFF
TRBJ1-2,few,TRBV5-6,CASSLGGPYGYTF
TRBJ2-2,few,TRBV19,CASRALGGELFF
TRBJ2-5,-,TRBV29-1,CSGQTSGGAWETQYF
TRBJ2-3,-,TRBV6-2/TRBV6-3,CASSPLSRGVGDTQYF
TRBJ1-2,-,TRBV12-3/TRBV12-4,CASRNRSLQNEDTF
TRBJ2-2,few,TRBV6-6,CASTKAPVYTGELFF
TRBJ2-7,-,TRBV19,CASSIDRGGYEQYF
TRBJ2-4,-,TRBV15,CATSRDKGRPQNIQYF
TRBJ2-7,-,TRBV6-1,CASSEAPGNSYEQYF
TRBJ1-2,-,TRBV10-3,CAISESLQGNSYGYTF
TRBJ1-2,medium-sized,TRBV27,CASSLRQTNYGYTF
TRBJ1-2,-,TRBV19,CASTTQGPSHYGYTF
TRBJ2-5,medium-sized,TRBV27,CASSRRLEEAETQYF
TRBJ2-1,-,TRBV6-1,CASKTGTGRPYNEQFF
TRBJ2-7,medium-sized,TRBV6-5,CASKGGYEQYF
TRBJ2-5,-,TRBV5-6,CASSWTSGGAQETQYF
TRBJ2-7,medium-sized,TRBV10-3,CAIRGGLGGAEQYF
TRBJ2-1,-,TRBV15,CATSRAPRGSGGINYNEQFF
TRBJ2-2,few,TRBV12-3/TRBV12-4,CASSLAGGPTGELFF
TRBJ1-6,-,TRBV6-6,CASLGQGNSPLHF
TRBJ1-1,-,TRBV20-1,CSARGGNTEAFF
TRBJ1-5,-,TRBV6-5,CASSVPGSSDNQPQHF
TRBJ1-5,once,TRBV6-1,CASSPSGPLRGNQPQHF
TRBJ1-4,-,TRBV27,CASSLVRNEKLFF